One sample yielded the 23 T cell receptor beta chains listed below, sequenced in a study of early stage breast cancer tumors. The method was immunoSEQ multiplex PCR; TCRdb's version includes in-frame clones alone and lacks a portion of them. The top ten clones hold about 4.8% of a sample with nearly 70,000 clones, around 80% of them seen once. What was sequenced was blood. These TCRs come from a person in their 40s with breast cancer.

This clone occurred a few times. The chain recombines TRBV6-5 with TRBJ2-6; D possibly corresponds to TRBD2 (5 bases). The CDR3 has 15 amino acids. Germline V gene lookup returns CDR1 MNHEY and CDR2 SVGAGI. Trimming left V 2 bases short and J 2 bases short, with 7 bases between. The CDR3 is CASSYEGTGANVLTF. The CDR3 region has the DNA TGTGCCAGCAGTTACGAGGGAACTGGGGCCAACGTCCTGACTTTC.

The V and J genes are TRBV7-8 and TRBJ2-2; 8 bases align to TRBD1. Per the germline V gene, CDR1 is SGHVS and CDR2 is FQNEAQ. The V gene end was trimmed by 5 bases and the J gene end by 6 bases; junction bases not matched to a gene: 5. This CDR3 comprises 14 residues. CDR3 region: CASSGQGPAGELFF. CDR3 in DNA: TGTGCCAGCAGCGGACAGGGACCCGCCGGGGAGCTGTTTTTT.

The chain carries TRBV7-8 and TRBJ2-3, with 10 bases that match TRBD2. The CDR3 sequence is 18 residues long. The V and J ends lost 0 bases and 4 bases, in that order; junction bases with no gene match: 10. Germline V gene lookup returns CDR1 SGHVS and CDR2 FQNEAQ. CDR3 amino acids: CASSLALAGVRVPDTQYF. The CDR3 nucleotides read TGTGCCAGCAGCTTAGCGCTAGCGGGAGTGAGGGTCCCAGATACGCAGTATTTT.

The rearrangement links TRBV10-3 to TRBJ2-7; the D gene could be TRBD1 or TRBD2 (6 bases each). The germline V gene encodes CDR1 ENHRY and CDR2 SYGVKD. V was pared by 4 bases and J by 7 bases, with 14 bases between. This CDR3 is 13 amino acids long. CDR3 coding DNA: TGTGCCATCAGTGGGGGGGCCGGTTCAGAGCAGTACTTC. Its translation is CAISGGAGSEQYF.

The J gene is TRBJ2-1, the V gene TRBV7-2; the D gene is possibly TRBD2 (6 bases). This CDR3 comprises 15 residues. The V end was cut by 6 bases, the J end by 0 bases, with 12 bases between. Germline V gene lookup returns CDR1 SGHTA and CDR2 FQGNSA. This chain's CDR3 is CASSIAVDSYNEQFF. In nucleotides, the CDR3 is TGTGCCAGCAGTATAGCGGTAGACTCCTACAATGAGCAGTTCTTC. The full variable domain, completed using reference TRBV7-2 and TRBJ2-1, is GAGVSQSPSNKVTEKGKDVELRCDPISGHTALYWYRQSLGQGLEFLIYFQGNSAPDKSGLPSDRFSAERTGGSVSTLTIQRTQQEDSAVYLCASSIAVDSYNEQFFGPGTRLTVL.

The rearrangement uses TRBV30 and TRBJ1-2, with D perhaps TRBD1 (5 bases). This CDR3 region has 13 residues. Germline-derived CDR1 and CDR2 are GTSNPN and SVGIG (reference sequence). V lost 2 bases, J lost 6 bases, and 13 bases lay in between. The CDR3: CAWSSGRVDGYTF. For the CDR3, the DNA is TGTGCCTGGAGTTCCGGCAGGGTGGATGGCTACACCTTC. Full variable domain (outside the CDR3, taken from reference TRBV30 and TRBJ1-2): SQTIHQWPATLVQPVGSPLSLECTVEGTSNPNLYWYRQAAGRGLQLLFYSVGIGQISSEVPQNLSASRPQDRQFILSSKKLLLSDSGFYLCAWSSGRVDGYTFGSGTRLTVV.

CDR3 nucleotides: TGTGCTAGTGGGCCGACTAGCGGGGCCCAGGAGACCCAGTACTTC. Protein sequence: CASGPTSGAQETQYF. V usage is TRBV12-5 and J usage is TRBJ2-5, with 11 positions matching TRBD2. This CDR3 region has 15 residues. Trimming took 6 bases from V and 5 from J; bases not matched to a gene: 8. Per germline, CDR1 LGHNT and CDR2 FRNRAP.

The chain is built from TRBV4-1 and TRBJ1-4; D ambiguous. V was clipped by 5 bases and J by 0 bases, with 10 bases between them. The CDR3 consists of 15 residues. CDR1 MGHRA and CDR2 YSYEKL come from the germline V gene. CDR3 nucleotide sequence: TGCGCCAGCAGCGAACGGAGTGCAACTAATGAAAAACTGTTTTTT. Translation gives CASSERSATNEKLFF.

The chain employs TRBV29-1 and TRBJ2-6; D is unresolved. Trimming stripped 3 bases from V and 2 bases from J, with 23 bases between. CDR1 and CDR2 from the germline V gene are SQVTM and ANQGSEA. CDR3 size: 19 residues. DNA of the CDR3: TGCAGCGTTGAGTCTACAGCCCAGAGGTATCTGGCTGGGGCCAACGTCCTGACTTTC. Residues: CSVESTAQRYLAGANVLTF. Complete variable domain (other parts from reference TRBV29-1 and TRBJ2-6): SAVISQKPSRDICQRGTSLTIQCQVDSQVTMMFWYRQQPGQSLTLIATANQGSEATYESGFVIDKFPISRPNLTFSTLTVSNMSPEDSSIYLCSVESTAQRYLAGANVLTFGAGSRLTVL.

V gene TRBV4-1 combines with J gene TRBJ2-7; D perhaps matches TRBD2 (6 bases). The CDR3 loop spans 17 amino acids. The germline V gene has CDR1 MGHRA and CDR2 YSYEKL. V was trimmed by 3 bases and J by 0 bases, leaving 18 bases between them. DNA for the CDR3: TGCGCCAGCAGCCAGGGGCAGAGTGCGGGGAGCTCCTACGAGCAGTACTTC. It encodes CASSQGQSAGSSYEQYF.

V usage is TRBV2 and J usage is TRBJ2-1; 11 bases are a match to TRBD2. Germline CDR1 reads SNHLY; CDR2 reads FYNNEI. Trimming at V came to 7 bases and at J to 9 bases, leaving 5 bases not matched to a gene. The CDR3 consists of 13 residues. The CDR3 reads CASIMGLAAEQFF. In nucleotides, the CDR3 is TGTGCCAGCATCATGGGACTAGCGGCTGAGCAGTTCTTC. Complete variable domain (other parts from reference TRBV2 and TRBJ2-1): EPEVTQTPSHQVTQMGQEVILRCVPISNHLYFYWYRQILGQKVEFLVSFYNNEISEKSEIFDDQFSVERPDGSNFTLKIRSTKLEDSAMYFCASIMGLAAEQFFGPGTRLTVL.

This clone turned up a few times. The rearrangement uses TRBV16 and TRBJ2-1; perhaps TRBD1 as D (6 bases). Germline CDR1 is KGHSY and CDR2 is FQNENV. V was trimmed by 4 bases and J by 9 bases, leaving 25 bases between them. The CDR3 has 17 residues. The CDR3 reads CASSRPPQGWQGSEQFF. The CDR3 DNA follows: TGTGCCAGCAGCCGTCCCCCACAGGGATGGCAAGGAAGTGAGCAGTTCTTC.

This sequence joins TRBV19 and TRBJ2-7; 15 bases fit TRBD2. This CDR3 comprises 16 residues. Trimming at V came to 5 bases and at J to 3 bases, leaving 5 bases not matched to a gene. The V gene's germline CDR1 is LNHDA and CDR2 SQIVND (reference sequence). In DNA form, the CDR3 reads TGTGCCAGTAGTTACGGGACTAGCGGGAGGCTCTACGAGCAGTACTTC. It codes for CASSYGTSGRLYEQYF. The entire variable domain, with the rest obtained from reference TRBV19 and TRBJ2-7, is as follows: DGGITQSPKYLFRKEGQNVTLSCEQNLNHDAMYWYRQDPGQGLRLIYYSQIVNDFQKGDIAEGYSVSREKKESFPLTVTSAQKNPTAFYLCASSYGTSGRLYEQYFGPGTRLTVT.

The CDR3 nucleotides read TGTGCCAGCAGCCGAGGGGGCGGGAACACAGATACGCAGTATTTT. It codes for CASSRGGGNTDTQYF. The chain joins TRBV7-9 to TRBJ2-3, with D perhaps TRBD1 (7 bases). Germline values: CDR1 SEHNR, CDR2 FQNEAQ (reference sequence). The CDR3 loop spans 15 amino acids. Trimming cost V 5 bases and J 2 bases, with 14 bases left between them.

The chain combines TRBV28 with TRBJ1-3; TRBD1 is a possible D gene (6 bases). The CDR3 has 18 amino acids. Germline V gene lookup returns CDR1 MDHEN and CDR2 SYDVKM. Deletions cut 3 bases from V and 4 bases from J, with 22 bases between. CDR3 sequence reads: CASSFTLGGGESGNTIYF. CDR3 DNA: TGTGCCAGCAGTTTTACCCTTGGAGGGGGGGAGTCCGGAAACACCATATATTTT. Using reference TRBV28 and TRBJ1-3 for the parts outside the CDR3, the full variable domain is DVKVTQSSRYLVKRTGEKVFLECVQDMDHENMFWYRQDPGLGLRLIYFSYDVKMKEKGDIPEGYSVSREKKERFSLILESASTNQTSMYLCASSFTLGGGESGNTIYFGEGSWLTVV.

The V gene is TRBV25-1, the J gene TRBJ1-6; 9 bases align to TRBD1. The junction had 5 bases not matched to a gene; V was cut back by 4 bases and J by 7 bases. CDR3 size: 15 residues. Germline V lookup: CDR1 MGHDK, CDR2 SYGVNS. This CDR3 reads CASSGGQGRNSPLHF. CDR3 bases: TGTGCCAGCAGTGGGGGACAGGGCCGGAATTCACCCCTCCACTTT.

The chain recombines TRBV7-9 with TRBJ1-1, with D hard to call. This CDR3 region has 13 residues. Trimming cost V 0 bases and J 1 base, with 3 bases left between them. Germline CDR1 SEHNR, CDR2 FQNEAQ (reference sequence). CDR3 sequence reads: CASSLAANTEAFF. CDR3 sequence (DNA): TGTGCCAGCAGCTTAGCGGCGAACACTGAAGCTTTCTTT. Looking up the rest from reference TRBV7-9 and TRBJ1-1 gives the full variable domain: DTGVSQNPRHKITKRGQNVTFRCDPISEHNRLYWYRQTLGQGPEFLTYFQNEAQLEKSRLLSDRFSAERPKGSFSTLEIQRTEQGDSAMYLCASSLAANTEAFFGQGTRLTVV.

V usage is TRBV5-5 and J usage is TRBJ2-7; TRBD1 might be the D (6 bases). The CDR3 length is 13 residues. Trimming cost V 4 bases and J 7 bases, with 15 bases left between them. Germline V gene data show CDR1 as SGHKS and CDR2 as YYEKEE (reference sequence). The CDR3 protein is CASSSGQSLEQYF. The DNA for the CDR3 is TGTGCCAGCAGCAGCGGACAGTCTTTAGAGCAGTACTTC.

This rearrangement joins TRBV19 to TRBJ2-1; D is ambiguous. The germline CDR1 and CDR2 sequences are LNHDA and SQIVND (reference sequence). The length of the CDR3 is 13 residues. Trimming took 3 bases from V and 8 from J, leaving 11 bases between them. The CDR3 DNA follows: TGTGCCAGTAGTATGTCGGGTGGGGATGAGCAGTTCTTC. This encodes CASSMSGGDEQFF.

This CDR3 is CASSFGGTEAFF. DNA of the CDR3: TGTGCCAGCAGCTTCGGGGGGACTGAAGCTTTCTTT. The chain joins TRBV11-3 to TRBJ1-1; D perhaps matches TRBD1 (5 bases). This CDR3 is 12 amino acids long. Per germline, CDR1 SGHNT and CDR2 YENEEA. V lost 3 bases and J lost 5, with 7 bases in between. Full variable domain (missing parts from reference TRBV11-3 and TRBJ1-1): EAGVVQSPRYKIIEKKQPVAFWCNPISGHNTLYWYLQNLGQGPELLIRYENEEAVDDSQLPKDRFSAERLKGVDSTLKIQPAELGDSAVYLCASSFGGTEAFFGQGTRLTVV.

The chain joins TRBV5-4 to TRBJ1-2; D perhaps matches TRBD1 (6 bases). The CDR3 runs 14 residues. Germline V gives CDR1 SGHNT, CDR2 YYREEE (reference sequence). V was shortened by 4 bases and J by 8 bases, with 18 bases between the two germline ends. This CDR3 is CASSQGHGGEGYTF. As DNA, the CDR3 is TGTGCCAGCAGCCAGGGGCACGGGGGTGAGGGCTACACCTTC.

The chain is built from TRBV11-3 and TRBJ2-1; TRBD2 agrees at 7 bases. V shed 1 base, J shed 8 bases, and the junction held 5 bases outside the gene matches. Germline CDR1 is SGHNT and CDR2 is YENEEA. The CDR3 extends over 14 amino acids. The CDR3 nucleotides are TGTGCCAGCAGCTTAGGCCCAACTAGCGATGAGCAGTTCTTC. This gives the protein CASSLGPTSDEQFF.

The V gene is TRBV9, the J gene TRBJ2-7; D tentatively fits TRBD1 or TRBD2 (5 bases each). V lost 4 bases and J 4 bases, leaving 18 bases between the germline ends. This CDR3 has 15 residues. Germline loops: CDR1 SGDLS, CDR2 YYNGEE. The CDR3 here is CASSLRPGTTYEQYF. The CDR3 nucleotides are TGTGCCAGCAGCCTACGCCCGGGGACCACGTACGAGCAGTACTTC.